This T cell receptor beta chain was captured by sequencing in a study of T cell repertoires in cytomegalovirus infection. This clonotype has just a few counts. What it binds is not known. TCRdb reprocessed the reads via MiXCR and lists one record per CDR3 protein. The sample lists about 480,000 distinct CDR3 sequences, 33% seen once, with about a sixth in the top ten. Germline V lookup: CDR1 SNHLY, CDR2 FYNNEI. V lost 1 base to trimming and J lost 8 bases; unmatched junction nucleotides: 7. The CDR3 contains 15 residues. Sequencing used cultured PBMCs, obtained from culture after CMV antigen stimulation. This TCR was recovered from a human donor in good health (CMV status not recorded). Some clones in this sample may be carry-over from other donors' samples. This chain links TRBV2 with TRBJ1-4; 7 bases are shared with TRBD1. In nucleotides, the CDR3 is TGTGCCAGCAGTGAAGTTACAGGGGCCCAGGAAAAACTGTTTTTT. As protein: CASSEVTGAQEKLFF.